This T cell receptor beta chain originates from a study of blood T cell repertoires in COVID-19. Study information: PBMCs, B-cell-depleted T cells, or T cells provided the cDNA or gDNA that made up the material.

Clones were read by immunoSEQ multiplex PCR, and TCRdb kept only the in-frame ones, dropping some. The table includes approximately 270,000 clones, about nine tenths detected once. Trimming cost V 7 bases and J 5 bases, with 17 bases left between them. The CDR3 loop spans 14 amino acids. CDR1 and CDR2 (germline): LGHNT, FRNRAP. Participants had their cohort set by participant-reported clinical history. Symptom resolution, clearance, or two negative PCRs marked donors in Cohort 3 as recovered. The receptor's source is a man in his forties who had recovered from COVID-19. The chain combines TRBV12-5 with TRBJ1-1, with unresolved D. Sequences were obtained from PBMCs or T cells enriched from blood (not recorded which). The CDR3 reads CASALHRGITEAFF. As DNA, the CDR3 is TGTGCTAGTGCCCTGCACCGGGGTATAACTGAAGCTTTCTTT.